Sequencing of this TCR beta chain was carried out in a study of T-cell reconstitution after alpha-beta-depleted transplantation in children. The CDR3 covers 15 residues. Between the trimmed V and J ends, which lost 0 bases and 6 bases, there was a span of 13 bases. The V gene's germline CDR1 is LGHNA and CDR2 YSLEER. In this sample, this clonotype turned up a few times. Preparation of the TCRbeta library used unique molecular identifiers. TCRdb re-analysed the PCR reads in MiXCR, keeping a single row per CDR3 protein. This sample has around 500,000 distinct CDR3 sequences, with approximately 12% found just once.

The J gene is TRBJ2-3, the V gene TRBV4-3; D might be TRBD2 (5 bases). The clonotype originates from a human donor who donated a stem cell graft to a child with combined immunodeficiency. This specimen consisted of PBMCs from the stem cell graft donor, obtained from the stem cell graft. CDR3 sequence: CASSQDATKVDTQYF. The CDR3 bases are TGCGCCAGCAGCCAAGATGCGACTAAGGTGGATACGCAGTATTTT.